These 28 T cell receptor beta chains share one sample of origin, sequenced in a study of cytomegalovirus exposure and HLA in healthy donors. 13 Jbeta primers and 60 Vbeta primers were used for the PCR. The assay was immunoSEQ multiplex PCR, and TCRdb's table has in-frame clones only and misses some. This table holds about 120,000 clones, about four fifths found once. Input material: PBMCs. These receptor sequences come from a female donor in good health and CMV-seropositive.

The chain joins TRBV7-7 to TRBJ2-7; 7 bases fit TRBD1. There are 15 residues in the CDR3. CDR1 is SSHAT, CDR2 FNYEAQ, per germline (reference sequence). After removal of 5 bases from V and 7 bases from J, the junction contained 14 bases not matched to a gene. This CDR3 is CASSPATGTFGEQYF. The CDR3, as DNA: TGTGCCAGCAGCCCGGCGACAGGGACCTTCGGAGAGCAGTACTTC.

V and J are TRBV7-2 and TRBJ1-4; 9 nucleotides line up with TRBD1. V dropped 4 bases and J dropped 4; count of bases not matched to a gene: 4. The CDR3 runs to 15 residues. Per the germline V gene, CDR1 is SGHTA and CDR2 is FQGNSA. CDR3 sequence (DNA): TGTGCCAGCAGCTGGGGGACAGGGAATAATGAAAAACTGTTTTTT. It translates to CASSWGTGNNEKLFF.

V is TRBV7-3 and J is TRBJ2-1; 7 bases match TRBD1. Germline V lookup: CDR1 SGHTA, CDR2 FQGTGA. Losses at the gene ends were 1 base for V and 3 bases for J; bases not matched to a gene: 3. CDR3 length: 15 amino acids. The CDR3 loop is CASSLRQGGYNEQFF. CDR3 bases: TGTGCCAGCAGCTTAAGACAGGGTGGCTACAATGAGCAGTTCTTC.

The gene calls are TRBV29-1 and TRBJ1-1; D possibly corresponds to TRBD1 (6 bases). Germline-derived CDR1 and CDR2 are SQVTM and ANQGSEA. The CDR3 is 14 residues long. Trimming took 4 bases from V and 1 from J, leaving 13 bases between them. The CDR3 loop is CSVVGGRGNTEAFF. Written as DNA, the CDR3 is TGCAGCGTTGTGGGGGGGCGAGGGAACACTGAAGCTTTCTTT.

This sequence joins TRBV29-1 and TRBJ1-2; possibly TRBD1 for D (5 bases). This CDR3 is built from 13 residues. V was trimmed by 4 bases and J by 4 bases, leaving 13 bases between them. The germline gives CDR1 SQVTM, CDR2 ANQGSEA. The CDR3 coding sequence is TGCAGCGTTGGGTTTGGTCAGGGCTATGGCTACACCTTC. Translating gives CSVGFGQGYGYTF.

On this clone itself: The same CDR3 can be traced to other DNA sequences in this sample. This chain connects TRBV4-2 to TRBJ1-2; D ambiguous. The germline V and J ends were trimmed by 0 bases and 4 bases, with 3 bases remaining between them. CDR1 is LGHNA, CDR2 YNFKEQ, per germline. The CDR3 length is 12 residues. CDR3 loop: CASSQDRYGYTF. In nucleotides, the CDR3 is TGTGCCAGCAGCCAAGATCGCTATGGCTACACCTTC.

The chain uses TRBV30 and TRBJ2-1; possibly TRBD2 for D (7 bases). CDR3 size: 14 residues. CDR1 and CDR2 (germline): GTSNPN, SVGIG (reference sequence). The germline V and J ends were trimmed by 3 bases and 4 bases, with 13 bases remaining between them. CDR3 residues: CAWRAGAKYNEQFF. The CDR3 DNA sequence: TGTGCCTGGAGGGCGGGGGCCAAGTACAATGAGCAGTTCTTC.

V and J are TRBV4-1 and TRBJ1-2; D is unresolved. CDR3 length: 15 residues. Trimming took 1 base from V and 8 from J, leaving 17 bases between them. CDR1 is MGHRA, CDR2 YSYEKL, per germline. The DNA of the CDR3 is TGCGCCAGCAGCCAAGGCCCCCTGGGAGGGTACGGCTACACCTTC. Translating gives CASSQGPLGGYGYTF.

The chain joins TRBV2 to TRBJ1-1; D might be TRBD1 (5 bases). Germline CDR1 reads SNHLY; CDR2 reads FYNNEI. The CDR3 loop spans 13 amino acids. The ends were cut back, 4 bases at V and 1 base at J, with 7 bases in the middle. Here the CDR3 DNA reads TGTGCCAGCAGTGCCGACAGGAACACTGAAGCTTTCTTT. Translated: CASSADRNTEAFF. The whole variable domain, remainder taken from reference TRBV2 and TRBJ1-1, is EPEVTQTPSHQVTQMGQEVILRCVPISNHLYFYWYRQILGQKVEFLVSFYNNEISEKSEIFDDQFSVERPDGSNFTLKIRSTKLEDSAMYFCASSADRNTEAFFGQGTRLTVV.

The CDR3 region has the DNA TGTGCCAGCCGACAGGGGGCTTCACAGCCCCAGCATTTT. Its translation: CASRQGASQPQHF. The chain is built from TRBV2 and TRBJ1-5; the match to TRBD1 covers 10 bases. Germline loops: CDR1 SNHLY, CDR2 FYNNEI. V shed 8 bases, J shed 7 bases, and the junction held 5 bases outside the gene matches. There are 13 residues in the CDR3.

This sequence joins TRBV5-1 and TRBJ1-6; D perhaps matches TRBD1 (5 bases). CDR1 and CDR2 from the germline V gene are SGHRS and YFSETQ. V lost 0 bases and J 4 bases, leaving 8 bases between the germline ends. This CDR3 has 15 residues. CDR3 residues: CASSLAGGYNSPLHF. The CDR3 nucleotides read TGCGCCAGCAGCTTGGCCGGGGGATATAATTCACCCCTCCACTTT.

This sequence joins TRBV5-1 and TRBJ2-2, with 9 bases matching TRBD2. CDR3 length: 17 amino acids. V gave up 6 bases and J gave up 4 bases; unmatched junction bases: 13. The germline V gene encodes CDR1 SGHRS and CDR2 YFSETQ. CDR3 nucleotides: TGCGCCAGCACGCCCATGTTAAGCGGGGGGTTCACCGGGGAGCTGTTTTTT. Protein sequence: CASTPMLSGGFTGELFF.

The chain joins TRBV6-5 to TRBJ2-1, with D possibly being TRBD1 (5 bases). V was shortened by 5 bases and J by 13 bases, with 18 bases between the two germline ends. This CDR3 comprises 13 residues. The germline gives CDR1 MNHEY, CDR2 SVGAGI. CDR3 DNA sequence: TGTGCCAGCAGTCCCCTCAGGGCTAGTGGTCAGTTCTTC. This codes for CASSPLRASGQFF.

This chain uses TRBV10-3 with TRBJ1-1; D gene uncertain. Per germline, CDR1 ENHRY and CDR2 SYGVKD. Trimming cost V 0 bases and J 7 bases, with 6 bases left between them. This CDR3 comprises 12 residues. In DNA form, the CDR3 reads TGTGCCATCAGTGAGTCGAGCTTTGAAGCTTTCTTT. Translated, it gives CAISESSFEAFF.

V and J are TRBV2 and TRBJ1-2, with 8 bases that match TRBD1. This CDR3 has 16 residues. The germline CDR1 and CDR2 sequences are SNHLY and FYNNEI. The V and J ends lost 2 bases and 4 bases, in that order; junction bases with no gene match: 9. The CDR3 DNA follows: TGTGCCAGCAGTGAATCCTCCGGGACAGGTGGCTATGGCTACACCTTC. It specifies CASSESSGTGGYGYTF.

The V gene is TRBV28, the J gene TRBJ1-4; 8 bases are shared with TRBD1. Germline V lookup: CDR1 MDHEN, CDR2 SYDVKM. The CDR3 contains 16 residues. Trimming took 1 base from V and 8 from J; bases not matched to a gene: 9. As DNA, the CDR3 is TGTGCCAGCAGTTTATTATTGACAGGGGTGGGAGAAAAACTGTTTTTT. This gives the protein CASSLLLTGVGEKLFF.

The J gene is TRBJ1-1, the V gene TRBV19, with a possible D match to TRBD1 (5 bases). CDR1 LNHDA and CDR2 SQIVND come from the germline V gene (reference sequence). V dropped 2 bases and J dropped 4 bases, with 14 bases sitting between them. This CDR3 has 15 residues. CDR3: CASSIFGGTSTEAFF. CDR3 coding DNA: TGTGCCAGTAGTATATTTGGGGGGACTAGCACTGAAGCTTTCTTT.

The chain links TRBV6-1 to TRBJ1-6; D gene ambiguous. Germline V gene sequence: CDR1 MNHNS, CDR2 SASEGT. The CDR3 has 13 residues. The V end lost 8 bases, the J end lost 6 bases, and 11 bases lay between the germline ends. This CDR3 is CASLGISNSPLHF. The CDR3, as DNA: TGTGCCAGCTTGGGCATTAGTAATTCACCCCTCCACTTT.

This chain connects TRBV5-4 to TRBJ1-3; 8 nucleotides line up with TRBD1. Germline V CDR1 and CDR2: SGHNT, YYREEE (reference sequence). This CDR3 has 15 amino acids. Trimming took 5 bases from V and 0 from J; bases not matched to a gene: 4. The CDR3 sequence is CASSLGTGSGNTIYF. In DNA, the CDR3 is TGTGCCAGCAGTCTAGGGACAGGCTCTGGAAACACCATATATTTT.

The CDR3 spells CASSYSPGYGGYTF. CDR3 bases: TGTGCCAGCAGTTACTCCCCAGGGTATGGGGGCTACACCTTC. The chain links TRBV6-5 to TRBJ1-2, with a weak D call TRBD1 (5 bases). The V end was cut by 0 bases, the J end by 8 bases, with 13 bases between. The V gene's germline CDR1 is MNHEY and CDR2 SVGAGI. CDR3 length: 14 amino acids.

This chain links TRBV29-1 with TRBJ1-2; 9 bases match TRBD1. The V and J ends lost 0 bases and 7 bases, in that order; junction bases with no gene match: 9. CDR1 and CDR2 from the germline V gene are SQVTM and ANQGSEA. The CDR3 runs to 15 residues. CDR3 sequence reads: CSVEEGWDRESGYTF. CDR3 sequence (DNA): TGCAGCGTTGAAGAGGGGTGGGACAGGGAAAGTGGCTACACCTTC.

This clone was observed a few times. This sequence joins TRBV30 and TRBJ1-1; no definite D call. The germline gives CDR1 GTSNPN, CDR2 SVGIG (reference sequence). The CDR3 is 12 amino acids. Here the CDR3 reads CAYYPRGTEAFF. The CDR3 region has the DNA TGTGCTTATTATCCCCGGGGCACTGAAGCTTTCTTT.

This clone was seen a single time. The chain joins TRBV7-2 to TRBJ2-3, with D unresolved. From germline, CDR1 is SGHTA and CDR2 FQGNSA. The CDR3 is 13 residues long. Trimming took off 5 bases at V and 4 bases at J, with 10 bases between the two ends. The CDR3 here is CASSLEWSDTQYF. CDR3 in DNA: TGTGCCAGCAGCCTCGAGTGGTCAGATACGCAGTATTTT.

The genes are TRBV2 and TRBJ1-2; D is unclear. Germline V gene data show CDR1 as SNHLY and CDR2 as FYNNEI. V lost 3 bases and J 2 bases, leaving 19 bases between the germline ends. The CDR3 extends over 17 amino acids. The CDR3 region is CASSEGGSLYTNYGYTF. CDR3 DNA: TGTGCCAGCAGTGAGGGAGGCAGTCTCTATACCAACTATGGCTACACCTTC.

This clone was counted a few times. The V gene is TRBV2, the J gene TRBJ1-4; 7 nucleotides align to TRBD1. The junction had 4 bases not matched to a gene; V was cut back by 6 bases and J by 0 bases. In germline, CDR1 is SNHLY, CDR2 FYNNEI. CDR3 size: 15 residues. The chain's CDR3 is CASSKTGATNEKLFF. CDR3 bases: TGTGCCAGCAGCAAAACAGGGGCAACTAATGAAAAACTGTTTTTT.

In DNA, the CDR3 is TGTGCCAGCAGTGACCCCCAGACAGGGGGCTCCTACGAGCAGTACTTC. This codes for CASSDPQTGGSYEQYF. The rearrangement links TRBV6-1 to TRBJ2-7; TRBD1 agrees at 9 bases. CDR1 is MNHNS, CDR2 SASEGT, per germline. With 3 bases clipped from V and 0 bases from J, the junction kept 6 bases outside the gene matches. This CDR3 has 16 residues.

The rearrangement joins TRBV7-9 to TRBJ2-5; D gene ambiguous. The V and J ends lost 3 bases and 2 bases respectively, with 13 bases between them. This CDR3 region has 15 residues. Germline CDR1 is SEHNR and CDR2 is FQNEAQ (reference sequence). The CDR3, as DNA: TGTGCCAGCAGCTTTCCTCAGTATTATCAAGAGACCCAGTACTTC. Protein product: CASSFPQYYQETQYF.

This clone appeared a single time. The rearrangement uses TRBV13 and TRBJ2-1, with TRBD2 as a possible D gene (5 bases). This CDR3 spans 12 amino acids. V was shortened by 3 bases and J by 8 bases, with 8 bases between the two germline ends. Germline lookup yields CDR1 PRHDT and CDR2 FYEKMQ (reference sequence). In DNA form, the CDR3 reads TGTGCCAGCAGCTTGCCCGGGGATGAGCAGTTCTTC. As protein: CASSLPGDEQFF.